This T cell receptor (beta chain) was captured in a study of blood T cells in healthy people across ages. General study results and limits: Per million T cells, TCR beta diversity dropped roughly linearly as age increased.

A second 7 to 11 cycle PCR used barcoded and J-beta primers. TCRdb ran MiXCR on the 5' RACE reads and lists one entry per CDR3 protein. The sample carries under 750,000 distinct CDR3 sequences, more than 45% recorded once. Turning to this clonotype: The antigen remains undetermined.

The V end was cut by 0 bases, the J end by 6 bases, with 20 bases between. The germline V gene has CDR1 SGHRS and CDR2 YFSETQ. This CDR3 has 17 residues. The source is an elderly man in good health. This chain uses TRBV5-1 with TRBJ2-3, with a tentative D call TRBD1 (6 bases). Sequencing was carried out using blood. CDR3 nucleotide sequence: TGCGCCAGCAGCTTGGTTATCCAGGGGCAAGTCGGGGATACGCAGTATTTT. This gives the protein CASSLVIQGQVGDTQYF. Complete variable domain (other parts from reference TRBV5-1 and TRBJ2-3): KAGVTQTPRYLIKTRGQQVTLSCSPISGHRSVSWYQQTPGQGLQFLFEYFSETQRNKGNFPGRFSGRQFSNSRSEMNVSTLELGDSALYLCASSLVIQGQVGDTQYFGPGTRLTVL.